This T cell receptor beta chain is drawn from a study of CD8 T cells in Susac syndrome (dated by TCRdb to 2018 to 2020). Background on the whole study: Repertoire sequencing was used to test whether CD8+ T cell activation and differentiation in Susac syndrome was antigen driven.

The CDR3 runs 13 residues from the cysteine to the phenylalanine. CDR3 DNA only is kept here, 39 bases in frame from base 1. Reading the germline V gene (reference sequence) gives CDR1 LNHNV and CDR2 YYDKDF. The trim is 0 bases for V and 2 bases for J, with a gap of 4 bases between the germline ends. RNA was extracted using the RNeasy kit, and about 0.45 to 1 microgram was reverse transcribed with random hexamers. TCR beta CDR3 regions were amplified with the immunoSEQ multiplex PCR assay covering 54 Vbeta and 13 Jbeta segments. Bias from PCR amplification was corrected by using a synthetic template baseline for primer optimization and for computational correction. The original pipeline was this. Reads were annotated to V, D and J genes according to IMGT and were analyzed with immunoSEQ Analyzer, with only productive sequences retained. To calculate clonality, Shannon entropy was normalized by log2 of the number of productive unique sequences and then subtracted from one. For each patient and control, public and private clones were evaluated within the 100 most prevalent clones. Clones were defined as Susac-specific when absent from the healthy and MS cohorts, from fewer than 1,300 published viral clones and from other ImmuneACCESS disease sequences. Starting from the raw public reads, TCRdb applied fastp trimming at Q25, assembled clones with MiXCR and retained in-frame beta chains. Every entry covers one CDR3 protein and lists the most common genes and DNA from its rows. These V and J calls originate from TCRdb's pipeline instead of the authors' own analysis. This sample holds about 180,000 distinct CDR3 sequences; roughly 95% were observed only once. Jointly, the top ten make up 0.093% of the sample.

High-throughput TCR beta sequencing profiled peripheral blood CD8+ and CD4+ T cells from healthy donors, Susac syndrome patients and multiple sclerosis patients. The multiple sclerosis controls were treatment-naive patients whose relapsing-remitting disease, either stable or active, fulfilled the revised McDonald criteria. Bulk CD8+ and CD4+ T cells were purified by magnetic negative isolation, while CD8+ TEMRA cells were enriched using FACS. Blood was drawn into EDTA tubes, processed within 24 hours, and PBMCs were isolated by density gradient centrifugation. PBMCs destined for TCR sequencing were cryopreserved in liquid nitrogen and later thawed in a 37 °C water bath. Purity of sorted or isolated CD4+, CD8+ and CD8+ TEMRA cells was at least 90%. Overall results and qualifications from the work: The number of individuals in the TCR sequencing and HLA analysis was acknowledged as relatively small.

As for this clonotype: Its antigen is currently not known. No base quality values were provided; no much bigger clone lies one nucleotide off.

The sequence joins TRBV15 to TRBJ2-5; no D gene call is confident. Material: CD4+ T cells from PBMCs. The sequence derives from a human donor with multiple sclerosis. The DNA sequence follows: TGTGCCACCAGCAGAGATAAGCAAGAGACCCAGTACTTC. Its translation reads: CATSRDKQETQYF.